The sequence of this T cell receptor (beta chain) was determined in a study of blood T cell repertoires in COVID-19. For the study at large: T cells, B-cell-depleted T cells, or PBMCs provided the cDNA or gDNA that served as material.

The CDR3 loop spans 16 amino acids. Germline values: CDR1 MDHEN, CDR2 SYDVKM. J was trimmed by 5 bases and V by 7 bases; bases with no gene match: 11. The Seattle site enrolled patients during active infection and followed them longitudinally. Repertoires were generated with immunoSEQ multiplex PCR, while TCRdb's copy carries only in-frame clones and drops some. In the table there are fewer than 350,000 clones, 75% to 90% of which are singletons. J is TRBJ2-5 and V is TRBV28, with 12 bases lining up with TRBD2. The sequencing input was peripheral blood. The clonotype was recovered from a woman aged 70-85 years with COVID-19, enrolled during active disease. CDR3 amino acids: CASKLSLAGGLETQYF. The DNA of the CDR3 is TGTGCCAGCAAATTGAGCCTAGCGGGGGGGTTGGAGACCCAGTACTTC.